In this sample, the clone carrying this T cell receptor (beta chain) turned up a few times. Antigen specificity is unknown. This record belongs to a study of cytomegalovirus exposure and HLA in healthy donors. Overall study context: HLA-typed donors were the source of about 85 million unique TCRs held in an early data release.

Study results and caveats: An apparent linkage of common viral pathogens to several of the most significant clusters emerged in a later analysis. Serostatus for CMV was the only available immune exposure information.

PCR amplification relied on 60 Vbeta primers (plus 13 Jbeta primers). Sequencing used immunoSEQ multiplex PCR; TCRdb keeps in-frame clones, though not all of them. The sample consists of more than 85,000 clones, over 60% of them appearing once. The CDR3 loop spans 15 amino acids. Germline V gene lookup returns CDR1 SGHRS and CDR2 YFSETQ. V lost 5 bases and J lost 5; bases outside the gene matches: 6. Sequenced: PBMCs. This sequence joins TRBV5-1 and TRBJ2-2; TRBD1 aligns across 10 bases. The origin of this receptor is a female donor in good health and CMV-seropositive. For the CDR3, the DNA is TGCGCCAGCAGACTTTGGACAGGGGGGACCGGGGAGCTGTTTTTT. Translated: CASRLWTGGTGELFF.